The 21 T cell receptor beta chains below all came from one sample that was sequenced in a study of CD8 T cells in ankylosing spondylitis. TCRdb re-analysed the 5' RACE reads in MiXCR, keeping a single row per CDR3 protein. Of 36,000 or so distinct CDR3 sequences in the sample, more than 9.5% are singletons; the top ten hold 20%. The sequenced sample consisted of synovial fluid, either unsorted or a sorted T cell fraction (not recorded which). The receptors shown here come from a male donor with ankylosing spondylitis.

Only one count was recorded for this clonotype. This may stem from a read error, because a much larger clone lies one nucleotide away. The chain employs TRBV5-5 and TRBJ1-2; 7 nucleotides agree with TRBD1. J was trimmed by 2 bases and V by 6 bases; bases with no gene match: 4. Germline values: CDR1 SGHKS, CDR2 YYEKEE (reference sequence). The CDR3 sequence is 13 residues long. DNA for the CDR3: TGTGCCAGCAACCCGGGACAGAACTATGGCTACACCTTC. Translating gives CASNPGQNYGYTF.

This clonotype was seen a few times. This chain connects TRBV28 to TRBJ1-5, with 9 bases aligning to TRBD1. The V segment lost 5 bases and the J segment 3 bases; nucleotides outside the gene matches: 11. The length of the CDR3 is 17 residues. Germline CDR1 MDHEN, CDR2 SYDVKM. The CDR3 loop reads CASSPWGTGLDNQPQHF. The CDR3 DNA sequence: TGTGCCAGCAGTCCATGGGGGACAGGGCTGGACAATCAGCCCCAGCATTTT.

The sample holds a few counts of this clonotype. The DNA for the CDR3 is TGTGCCAGCAGCTGGACAGGGGGTGGAAATGGCTACACCTTC. As protein: CASSWTGGGNGYTF. The genes are TRBV5-5 and TRBJ1-2; TRBD1 matches 10 bases. V shed 3 bases, J shed 6 bases, and the junction held 5 bases outside the gene matches. This CDR3 has 14 residues. Germline loops: CDR1 SGHKS, CDR2 YYEKEE (reference sequence).

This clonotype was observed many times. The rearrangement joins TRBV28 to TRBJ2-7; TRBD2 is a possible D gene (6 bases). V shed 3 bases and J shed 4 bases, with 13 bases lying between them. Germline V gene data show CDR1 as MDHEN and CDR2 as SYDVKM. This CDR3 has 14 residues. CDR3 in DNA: TGTGCCAGCAGTTTCGGGAGAAGCGCTTACGAGCAGTACTTC. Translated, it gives CASSFGRSAYEQYF.

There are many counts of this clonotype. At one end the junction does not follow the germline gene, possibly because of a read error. The CDR3 protein is CASGTDHDESQYF. The DNA of the CDR3 is TGTGCCAGCGGAACGGACCACGACGAGAGCCAGTACTTC. This rearrangement joins TRBV12-3 or TRBV12-4 to TRBJ2-5, with D unresolved. The CDR3 covers 13 residues.

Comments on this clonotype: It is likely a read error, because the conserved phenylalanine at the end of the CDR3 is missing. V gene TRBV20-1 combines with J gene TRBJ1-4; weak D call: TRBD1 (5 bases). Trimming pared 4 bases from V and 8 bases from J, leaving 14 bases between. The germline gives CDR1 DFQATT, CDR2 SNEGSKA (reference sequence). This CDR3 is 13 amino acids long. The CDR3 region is CSANPRDGEKLFL. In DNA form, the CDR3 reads TGCAGTGCTAACCCCAGGGATGGGGAAAAACTGTTTCTT.

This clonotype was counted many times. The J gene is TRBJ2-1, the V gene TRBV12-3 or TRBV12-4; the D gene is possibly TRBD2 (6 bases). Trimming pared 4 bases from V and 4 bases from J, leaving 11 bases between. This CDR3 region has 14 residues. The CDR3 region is CASSYGSRYNEQFF. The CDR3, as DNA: TGTGCCAGCAGTTACGGGAGCCGGTACAATGAGCAGTTCTTC.

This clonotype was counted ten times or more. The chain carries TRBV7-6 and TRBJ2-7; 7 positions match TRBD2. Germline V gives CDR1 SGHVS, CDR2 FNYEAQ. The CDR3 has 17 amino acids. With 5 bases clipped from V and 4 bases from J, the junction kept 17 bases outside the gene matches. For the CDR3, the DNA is TGTGCCAGCAGCCCAAGCGGGACCTTATCGGACCTTTACGAGCAGTACTTC. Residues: CASSPSGTLSDLYEQYF.

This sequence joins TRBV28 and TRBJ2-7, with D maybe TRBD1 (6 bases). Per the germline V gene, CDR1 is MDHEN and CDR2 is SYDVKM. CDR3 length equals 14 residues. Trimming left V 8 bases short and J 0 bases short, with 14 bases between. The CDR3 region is CASEPRDNSYEQYF. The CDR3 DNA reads TGTGCCAGCGAACCTCGGGACAACTCCTACGAGCAGTACTTC. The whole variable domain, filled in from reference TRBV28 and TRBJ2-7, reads DVKVTQSSRYLVKRTGEKVFLECVQDMDHENMFWYRQDPGLGLRLIYFSYDVKMKEKGDIPEGYSVSREKKERFSLILESASTNQTSMYLCASEPRDNSYEQYFGPGTRLTVT.

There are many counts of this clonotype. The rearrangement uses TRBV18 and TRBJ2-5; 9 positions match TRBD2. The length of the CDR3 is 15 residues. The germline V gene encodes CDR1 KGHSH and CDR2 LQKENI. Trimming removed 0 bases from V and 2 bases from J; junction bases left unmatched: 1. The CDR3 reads CASSPPTSGQETQYF. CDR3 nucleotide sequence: TGTGCCAGCTCACCACCGACTAGCGGACAAGAGACCCAGTACTTC. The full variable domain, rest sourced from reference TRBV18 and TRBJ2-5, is NAGVMQNPRHLVRRRGQEARLRCSPMKGHSHVYWYRQLPEEGLKFMVYLQKENIIDESGMPKERFSAEFPKEGPSILRIQQVVRGDSAAYFCASSPPTSGQETQYFGPGTRLLVL.

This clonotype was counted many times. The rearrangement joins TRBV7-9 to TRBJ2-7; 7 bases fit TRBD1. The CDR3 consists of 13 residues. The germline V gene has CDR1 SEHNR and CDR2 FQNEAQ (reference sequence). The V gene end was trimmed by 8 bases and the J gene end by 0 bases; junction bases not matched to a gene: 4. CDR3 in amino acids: CASLGQASYEQYF. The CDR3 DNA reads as TGTGCCAGCCTCGGACAGGCCTCCTACGAGCAGTACTTC.

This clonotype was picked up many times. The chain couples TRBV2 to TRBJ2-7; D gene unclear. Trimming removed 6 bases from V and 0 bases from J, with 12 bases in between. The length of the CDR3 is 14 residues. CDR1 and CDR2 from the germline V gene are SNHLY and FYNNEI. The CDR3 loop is CASRYSPGSYEQYF. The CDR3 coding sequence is TGTGCCAGCAGGTATTCCCCTGGCTCCTACGAGCAGTACTTC.

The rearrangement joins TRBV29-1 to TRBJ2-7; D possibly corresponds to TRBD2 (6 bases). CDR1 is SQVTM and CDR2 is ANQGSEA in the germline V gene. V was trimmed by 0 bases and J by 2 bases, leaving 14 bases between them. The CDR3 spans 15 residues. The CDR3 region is CSVEDRGSGTYEQYF. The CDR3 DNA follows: TGCAGCGTTGAAGATCGGGGTAGCGGAACCTACGAGCAGTACTTC.

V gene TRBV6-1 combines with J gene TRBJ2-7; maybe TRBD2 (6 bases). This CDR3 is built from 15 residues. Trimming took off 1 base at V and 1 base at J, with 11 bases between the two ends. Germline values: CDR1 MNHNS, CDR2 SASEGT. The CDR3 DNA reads TGTGCCAGCAGTGAAGACGGGGGTAAGTCCTACGAGCAGTACTTC. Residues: CASSEDGGKSYEQYF.

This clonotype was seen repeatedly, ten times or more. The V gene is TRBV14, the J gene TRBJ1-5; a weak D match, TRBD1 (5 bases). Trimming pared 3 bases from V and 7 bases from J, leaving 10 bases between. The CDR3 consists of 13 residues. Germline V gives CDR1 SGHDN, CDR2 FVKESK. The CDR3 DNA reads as TGTGCCAGCAGCCAGGGGTGGGGGCAGCCCCAGCATTTT. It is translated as CASSQGWGQPQHF.

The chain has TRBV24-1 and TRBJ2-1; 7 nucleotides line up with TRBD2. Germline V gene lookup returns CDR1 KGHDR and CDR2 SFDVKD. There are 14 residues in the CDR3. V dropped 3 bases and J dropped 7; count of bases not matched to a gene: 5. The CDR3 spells CATSDATSMNEQFF. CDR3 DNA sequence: TGTGCCACCAGTGATGCGACTAGCATGAATGAGCAGTTCTTC.

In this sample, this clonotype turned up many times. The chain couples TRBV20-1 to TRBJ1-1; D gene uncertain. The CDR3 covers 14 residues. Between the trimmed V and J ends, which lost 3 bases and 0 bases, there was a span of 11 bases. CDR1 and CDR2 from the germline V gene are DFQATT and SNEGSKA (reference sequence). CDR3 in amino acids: CSARGITMNTEAFF. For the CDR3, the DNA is TGCAGTGCTAGGGGGATTACGATGAACACTGAAGCTTTCTTT.

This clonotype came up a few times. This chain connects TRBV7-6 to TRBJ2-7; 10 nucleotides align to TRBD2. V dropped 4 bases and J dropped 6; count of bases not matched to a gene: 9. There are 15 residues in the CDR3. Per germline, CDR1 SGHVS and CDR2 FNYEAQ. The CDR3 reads CASSSSLAGVGEQYF. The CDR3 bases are TGTGCCAGCAGCTCCTCCCTAGCGGGAGTGGGCGAGCAGTACTTC.

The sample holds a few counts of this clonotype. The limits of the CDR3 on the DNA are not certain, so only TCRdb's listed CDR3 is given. Here the CDR3 reads CASTEPGLAGPNTGELFFF. The chain joins TRBV6-1 to TRBJ2-2; the listed D gene, TRBD2, was not tested against the DNA. The germline CDR1 and CDR2 sequences are MNHNS and SASEGT. The CDR3 comprises 19 residues, both ends counted.

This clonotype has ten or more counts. DNA of the CDR3: TGTGCCAGCAGCGGCGAGCCGGGACTAGCTTACAATGAGCAGTTCTTC. Translated: CASSGEPGLAYNEQFF. This chain connects TRBV7-8 to TRBJ2-1; 9 bases line up with TRBD2. Germline trimming cut 5 bases from V and 4 bases from J; bases unmatched to any gene: 9. This CDR3 is built from 16 residues. Germline CDR1 and CDR2: SGHVS and FQNEAQ.

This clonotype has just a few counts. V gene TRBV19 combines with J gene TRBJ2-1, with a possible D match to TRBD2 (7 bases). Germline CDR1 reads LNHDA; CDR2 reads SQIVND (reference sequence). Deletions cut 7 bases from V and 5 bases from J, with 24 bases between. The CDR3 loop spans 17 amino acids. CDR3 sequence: CASTLGGAQPVHNEQFF. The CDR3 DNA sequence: TGTGCCAGTACCCTTGGGGGGGCACAACCCGTACACAATGAGCAGTTCTTC.